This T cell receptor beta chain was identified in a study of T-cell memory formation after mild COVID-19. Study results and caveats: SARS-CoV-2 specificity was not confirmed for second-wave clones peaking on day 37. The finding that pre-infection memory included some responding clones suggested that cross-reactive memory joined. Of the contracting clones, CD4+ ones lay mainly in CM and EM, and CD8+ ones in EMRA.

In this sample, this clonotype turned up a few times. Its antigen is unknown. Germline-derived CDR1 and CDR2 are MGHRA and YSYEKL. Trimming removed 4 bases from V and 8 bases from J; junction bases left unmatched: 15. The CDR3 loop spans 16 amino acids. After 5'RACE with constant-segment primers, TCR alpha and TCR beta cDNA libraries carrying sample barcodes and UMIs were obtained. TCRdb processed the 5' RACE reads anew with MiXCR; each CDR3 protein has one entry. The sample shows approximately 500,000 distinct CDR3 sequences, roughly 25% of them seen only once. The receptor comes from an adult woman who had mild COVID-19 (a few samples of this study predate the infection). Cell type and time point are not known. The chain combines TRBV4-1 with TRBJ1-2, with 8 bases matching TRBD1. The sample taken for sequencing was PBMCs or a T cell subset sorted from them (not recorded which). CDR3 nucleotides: TGCGCCAGCAGCCGAAGACAGGGGACCTACTCCGACGGCTACACCTTC. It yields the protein CASSRRQGTYSDGYTF.